The source of this T cell receptor (beta chain) is a study of blood T cell repertoires in COVID-19. The CDR3 loop spans 17 amino acids. The method was immunoSEQ multiplex PCR; TCRdb's version includes in-frame clones alone and lacks a portion of them. The repertoire holds about 250,000 clones, roughly 80% seen once, with 4.7% in the top ten. This TCR came from a woman between 70 and 85 years old with acute or convalescent COVID-19. The specimen sequenced was peripheral blood. This chain joins TRBV12-2 and TRBJ1-3; the table assigns TRBD1, which was not confirmed against the DNA. TRBV12-2 corresponds to a pseudogene. Here the CDR3 reads CASRSSLQGTSGNTIYF. DNA for the CDR3: TGTGCAAGTCGCTCCTCCTTACAGGGGACGTCTGGAAACACCATATATTTT.